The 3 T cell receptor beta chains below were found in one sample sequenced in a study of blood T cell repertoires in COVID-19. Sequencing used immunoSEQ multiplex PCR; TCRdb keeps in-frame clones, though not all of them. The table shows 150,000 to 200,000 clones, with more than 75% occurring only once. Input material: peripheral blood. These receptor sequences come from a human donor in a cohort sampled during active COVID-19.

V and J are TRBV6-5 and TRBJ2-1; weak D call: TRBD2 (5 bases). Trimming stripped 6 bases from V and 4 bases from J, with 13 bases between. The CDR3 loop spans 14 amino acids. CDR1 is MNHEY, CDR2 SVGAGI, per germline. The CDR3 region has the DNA TGTGCCAGCAGATTGGACGGGAATTACAATGAGCAGTTCTTC. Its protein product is CASRLDGNYNEQFF.

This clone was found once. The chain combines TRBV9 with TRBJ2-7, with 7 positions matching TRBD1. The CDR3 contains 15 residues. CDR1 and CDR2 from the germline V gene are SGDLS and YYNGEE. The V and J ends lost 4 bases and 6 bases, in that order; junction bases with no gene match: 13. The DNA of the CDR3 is TGTGCCAGCAGCCTCCGAGGGGGCCCGCAAGCCGAGCAGTACTTC. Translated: CASSLRGGPQAEQYF.

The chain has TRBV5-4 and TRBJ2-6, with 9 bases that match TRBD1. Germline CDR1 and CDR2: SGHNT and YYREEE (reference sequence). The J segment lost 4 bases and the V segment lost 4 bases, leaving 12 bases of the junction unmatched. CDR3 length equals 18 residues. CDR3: CASSQGTGNTLGANVLTF. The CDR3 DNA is TGTGCCAGCAGCCAAGGGACAGGGAATACGCTCGGGGCCAACGTCCTGACTTTC.